This is a list of T cell receptor beta chains from one sample in a study of neurological immune-mediated disorders. TCRdb fed the 5' RACE reads into MiXCR, producing one record per CDR3 protein. Altogether fewer than 35,000 distinct CDR3 sequences are present, around 3.4% being singletons, with the ten largest covering 7% to 8.5%. The specimen was PBMCs. All receptors come from a woman aged 30 to 39 with multiple sclerosis. CDR3s include the opening cysteine and the closing phenylalanine or tryptophan. Each record gives: J gene, V gene, clone size, D gene, CDR3 protein, CDR3 DNA. The D gene is left open where the match is weak. Clone sizes are given selectively: once, few, many, or a class where the clone is expanded.

>TRBJ2-1|TRBV11-2|many|TRBD2
CASSRGGAPYNEQFF
TGTGCCAGCAGCCGCGGGGGTGCCCCCTACAATGAGCAGTTCTTC
>TRBJ2-7|TRBV5-5|many|.
CASSTAYEQYF
TGTGCCAGCAGCACAGCCTACGAGCAGTACTTC
>TRBJ1-5|TRBV12-3/TRBV12-4|many|.
CASSLRDNNQPQHF
TGTGCCAGCAGTTTACGGGACAACAATCAGCCCCAGCATTTT
>TRBJ2-5|TRBV18|many|.
CASSARNGRGSQETQYF
TGTGCCAGCTCGGCAAGAAACGGCAGGGGCTCCCAAGAGACCCAGTACTTC
>TRBJ1-2|TRBV4-1|many|TRBD1
CASSHPLDRGNYGYTF
TGCGCCAGCAGCCACCCGCTTGACAGGGGTAACTATGGCTACACCTTC
>TRBJ2-1|TRBV20-1|many|TRBD2
CSATEMGRGGNEQFF
TGCAGTGCTACCGAGATGGGGCGGGGGGGGAATGAGCAGTTCTTC
>TRBJ1-2|TRBV6-2/TRBV6-3|many|TRBD1
CASSYTGQGDGYTF
TGTGCCAGCAGTTACACGGGACAGGGCGATGGCTACACCTTC
>TRBJ2-1|TRBV4-2|many|TRBD2
CASSPPTRGGYNEQFF
TGTGCCAGCAGCCCCCCCACCCGGGGGGGCTACAATGAGCAGTTCTTC
>TRBJ1-1|TRBV5-1|many|.
CASSLGVATEAFF
TGCGCCAGCAGCCTAGGGGTGGCGACTGAAGCTTTCTTT
>TRBJ2-2|TRBV6-1|many|.
CASSDSGELFF
TGTGCCAGCAGTGATTCCGGGGAGCTGTTTTTT
>TRBJ1-6|TRBV20-1|.|TRBD1
CSARRTGGDSPLNF
TGCAGTGCTAGGCGTACAGGGGGGGATTCACCCCTCAACTTT
>TRBJ2-7|TRBV3-1|many|.
CASSQDVNPPNSYEQYF
TGTGCCAGCAGCCAAGATGTAAACCCGCCAAATTCCTACGAGCAGTACTTC
>TRBJ1-5|TRBV7-2|many|TRBD1
CASSLGQGSNQPQHF
TGTGCCAGCAGCTTAGGACAGGGAAGCAATCAGCCCCAGCATTTT
>TRBJ2-1|TRBV5-1|many|TRBD2
CASSWTSGSSYNEQFF
TGCGCCAGCAGCTGGACTAGCGGGAGCTCCTACAATGAGCAGTTCTTC
>TRBJ1-1|TRBV7-2|many|.
CASSLGPEGVAFF
TGTGCCAGCAGCTTAGGGCCAGAGGGGGTAGCTTTCTTT
>TRBJ2-2|TRBV15|few|.
CATSRGLTTGELFF
TGTGCCACCAGCAGAGGACTAACTACCGGGGAGCTGTTTTTT
>TRBJ2-7|TRBV10-3|many|TRBD2
CAISVLAGLSSYEQYF
TGTGCCATCAGTGTACTAGCGGGTCTGAGCTCCTACGAGCAGTACTTC